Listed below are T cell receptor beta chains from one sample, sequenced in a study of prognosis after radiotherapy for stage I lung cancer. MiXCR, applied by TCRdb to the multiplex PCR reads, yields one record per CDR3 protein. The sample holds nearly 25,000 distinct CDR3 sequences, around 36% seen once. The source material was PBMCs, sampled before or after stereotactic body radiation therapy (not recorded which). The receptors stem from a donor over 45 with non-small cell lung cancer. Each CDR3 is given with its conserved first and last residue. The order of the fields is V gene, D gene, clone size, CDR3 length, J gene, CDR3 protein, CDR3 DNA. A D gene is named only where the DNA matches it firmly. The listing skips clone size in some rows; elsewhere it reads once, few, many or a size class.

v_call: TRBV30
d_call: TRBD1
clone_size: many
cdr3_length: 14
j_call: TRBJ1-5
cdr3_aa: CAWRGTGVGQPQHF
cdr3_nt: TGTGCCTGGAGAGGGACAGGGGTTGGGCAGCCCCAGCATTTT

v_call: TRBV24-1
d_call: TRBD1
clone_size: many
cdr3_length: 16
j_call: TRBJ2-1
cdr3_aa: CATSDRTGTGDHEQFF
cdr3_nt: TGTGCCACCAGTGATCGTACCGGGACAGGGGACCATGAGCAGTTCTTC

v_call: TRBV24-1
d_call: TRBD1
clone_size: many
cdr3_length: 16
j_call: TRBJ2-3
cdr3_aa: CATSPTGGADTDTQYF
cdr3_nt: TGTGCCACCAGCCCGACAGGGGGGGCGGACACAGATACGCAGTATTTT

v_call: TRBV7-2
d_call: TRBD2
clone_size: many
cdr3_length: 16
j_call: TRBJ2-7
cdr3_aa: CASSSRYGRIRYEQYF
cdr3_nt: TGTGCCAGCAGCTCCCGCTACGGGAGGATCCGATACGAGCAGTACTTC

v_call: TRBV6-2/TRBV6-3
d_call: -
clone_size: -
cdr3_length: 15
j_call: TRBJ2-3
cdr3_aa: CASSYSPTVSDTQYF
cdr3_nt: TGTGCCAGCAGTTACTCCCCGACGGTTTCAGATACGCAGTATTTT

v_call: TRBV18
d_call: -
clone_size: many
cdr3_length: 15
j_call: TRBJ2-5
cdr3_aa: CASSRQESFQETQYF
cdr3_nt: TGTGCCAGCTCACGACAGGAGTCTTTCCAAGAGACCCAGTACTTC

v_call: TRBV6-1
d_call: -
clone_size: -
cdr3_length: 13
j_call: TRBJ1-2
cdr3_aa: CASSQRGSSGYTF
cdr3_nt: TGTGCCAGCAGTCAAAGGGGGTCTTCTGGCTACACCTTC

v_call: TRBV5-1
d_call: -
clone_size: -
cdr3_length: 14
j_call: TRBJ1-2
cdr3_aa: CASSLGRGMDGYTF
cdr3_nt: TGCGCCAGCAGCTTGGGCAGGGGTATGGATGGCTACACCTTC

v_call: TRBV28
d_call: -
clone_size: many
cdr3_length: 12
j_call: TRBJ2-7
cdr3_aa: CASTPPRGRQYF
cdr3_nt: TGTGCCAGCACCCCCCCCCGGGGAAGGCAGTACTTC

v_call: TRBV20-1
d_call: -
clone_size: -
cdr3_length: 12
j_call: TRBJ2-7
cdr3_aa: CSAKGRLYEQYF
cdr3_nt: TGCAGTGCTAAGGGTAGGCTCTACGAGCAGTACTTC

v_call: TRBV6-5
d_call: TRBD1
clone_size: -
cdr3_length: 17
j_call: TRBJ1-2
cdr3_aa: CASSYGAGGGANYCYTF
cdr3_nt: TGTGCCAGCAGTTACGGAGCAGGGGGCGGTGCGAACTATTGCTACACCTTC

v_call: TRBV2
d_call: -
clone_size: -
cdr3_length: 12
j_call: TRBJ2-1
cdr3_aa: CASSGDYNEQFF
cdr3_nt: TGTGCCAGCAGTGGGGACTACAATGAGCAGTTCTTC

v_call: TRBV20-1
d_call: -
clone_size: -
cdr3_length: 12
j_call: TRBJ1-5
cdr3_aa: CSARGNNQPQHF
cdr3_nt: TGCAGTGCGAGGGGCAACAATCAGCCCCAGCATTTT

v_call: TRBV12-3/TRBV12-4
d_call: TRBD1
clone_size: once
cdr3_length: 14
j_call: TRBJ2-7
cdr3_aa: CASTPGTEAYEQYF
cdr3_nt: TGTGCCAGCACCCCCGGGACAGAGGCCTACGAGCAGTACTTC

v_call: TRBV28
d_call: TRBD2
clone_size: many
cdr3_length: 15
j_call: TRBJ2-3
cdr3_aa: CASSLGTSVTDTQYF
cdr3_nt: TGTGCCAGCAGTCTTGGGACTAGCGTAACAGATACGCAGTATTTT

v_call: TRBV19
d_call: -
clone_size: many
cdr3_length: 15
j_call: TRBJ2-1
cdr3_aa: CASSITGSSYNEQFF
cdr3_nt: TGTGCCAGTAGTATAACGGGGAGCTCCTACAATGAGCAGTTCTTC

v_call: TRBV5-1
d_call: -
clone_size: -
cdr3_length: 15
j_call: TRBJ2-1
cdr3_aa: CASSLEGGRKNEQFF
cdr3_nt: TGCGCCAGCAGCTTGGAGGGGGGCAGGAAGAATGAGCAGTTCTTC

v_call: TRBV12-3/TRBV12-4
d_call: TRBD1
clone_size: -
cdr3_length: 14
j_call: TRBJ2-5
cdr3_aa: CASRTTGDVETQYF
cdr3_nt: TGTGCCAGCAGGACGACAGGGGATGTGGAGACCCAGTACTTC

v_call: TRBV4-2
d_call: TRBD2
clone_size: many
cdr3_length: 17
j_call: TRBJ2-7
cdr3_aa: CASSQDPPGRAEDEQYF
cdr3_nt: TGTGCCAGCAGCCAAGATCCACCCGGGAGGGCCGAGGACGAGCAGTACTTC

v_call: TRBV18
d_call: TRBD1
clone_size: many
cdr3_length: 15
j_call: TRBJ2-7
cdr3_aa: CASSPRDRRQYEQYF
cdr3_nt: TGTGCCAGCTCACCCCGGGACAGGAGACAATACGAGCAGTACTTC

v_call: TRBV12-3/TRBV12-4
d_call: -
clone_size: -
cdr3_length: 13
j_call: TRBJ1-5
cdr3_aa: CASSLTSNQPQHF
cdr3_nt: TGTGCCAGCAGTTTAACTAGCAATCAGCCCCAGCATTTT

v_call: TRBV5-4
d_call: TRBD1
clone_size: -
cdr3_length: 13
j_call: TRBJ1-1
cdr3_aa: CASSFGTGSEAFF
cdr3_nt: TGTGCCAGCAGCTTCGGGACAGGGTCTGAAGCTTTCTTT

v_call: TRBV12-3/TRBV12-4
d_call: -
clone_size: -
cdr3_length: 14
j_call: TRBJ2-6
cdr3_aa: CASSHSSGAGVLTF
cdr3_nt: TGTGCCAGCAGTCATAGCTCTGGGGCCGGCGTCCTGACTTTC

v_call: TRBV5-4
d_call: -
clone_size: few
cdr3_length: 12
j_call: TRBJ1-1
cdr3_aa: CASSTDREEAFF
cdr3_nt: TGTGCCAGCAGCACGGACAGAGAGGAAGCTTTCTTT

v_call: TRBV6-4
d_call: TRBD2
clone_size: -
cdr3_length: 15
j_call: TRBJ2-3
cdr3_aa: CASSELAGSTDTQYF
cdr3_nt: TGTGCCAGCAGTGAGCTAGCGGGAAGCACAGATACGCAGTATTTT

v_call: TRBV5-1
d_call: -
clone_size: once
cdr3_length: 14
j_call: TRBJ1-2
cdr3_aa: CASSFGDYPHGYTF
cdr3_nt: TGCGCCAGCAGCTTCGGAGATTACCCACATGGCTACACCTTC

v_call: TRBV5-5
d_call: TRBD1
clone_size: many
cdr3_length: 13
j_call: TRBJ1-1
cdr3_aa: CASSFRGHTEAFF
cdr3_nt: TGTGCCAGCAGCTTCAGGGGGCATACTGAAGCTTTCTTT

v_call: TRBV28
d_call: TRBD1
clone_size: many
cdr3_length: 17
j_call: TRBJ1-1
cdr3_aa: CASSPQTGRTDNTEAFF
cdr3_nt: TGTGCCAGCAGTCCCCAGACAGGGAGAACCGATAACACTGAAGCTTTCTTT

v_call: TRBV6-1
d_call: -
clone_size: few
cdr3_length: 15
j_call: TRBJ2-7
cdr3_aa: CASRENSKSSYEQYF
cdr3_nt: TGTGCCAGCAGAGAGAATAGTAAGAGCTCCTACGAGCAGTACTTC

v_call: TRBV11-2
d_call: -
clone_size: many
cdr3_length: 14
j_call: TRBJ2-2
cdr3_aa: CASSSQRSGEELFF
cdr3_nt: TGTGCCAGCAGCTCACAAAGATCCGGGGAAGAGCTGTTTTTT

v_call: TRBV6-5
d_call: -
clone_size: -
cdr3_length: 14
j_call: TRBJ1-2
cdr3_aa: CASSYSPRENGYTF
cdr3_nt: TGTGCCAGCAGTTACTCCCCGAGGGAAAATGGCTACACCTTC

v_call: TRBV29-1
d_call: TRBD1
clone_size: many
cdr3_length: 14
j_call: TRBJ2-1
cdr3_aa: CSGRDRSSYNEQFF
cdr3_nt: TGCAGCGGAAGGGACAGAAGCTCCTACAATGAGCAGTTCTTC

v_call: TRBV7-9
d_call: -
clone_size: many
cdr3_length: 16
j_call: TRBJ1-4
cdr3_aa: CASRRGTPATNEKLFF
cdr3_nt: TGTGCCAGCAGACGAGGGACACCTGCAACTAATGAAAAACTGTTTTTT

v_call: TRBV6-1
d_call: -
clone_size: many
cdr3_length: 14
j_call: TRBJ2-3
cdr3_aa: CAIRAGLSTDTQYF
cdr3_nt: TGTGCCATAAGGGCGGGGCTGAGCACAGATACGCAGTATTTT

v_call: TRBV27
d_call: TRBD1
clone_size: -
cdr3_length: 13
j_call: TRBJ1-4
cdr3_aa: CASSRQGGEKLFF
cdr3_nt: TGTGCCAGCAGTCGACAGGGGGGTGAAAAACTGTTTTTT

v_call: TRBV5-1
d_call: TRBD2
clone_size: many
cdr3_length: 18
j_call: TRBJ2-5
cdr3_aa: CASSQGRGTSGIQETQYF
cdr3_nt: TGCGCCAGCAGCCAGGGAAGGGGAACTAGCGGGATCCAAGAGACCCAGTACTTC

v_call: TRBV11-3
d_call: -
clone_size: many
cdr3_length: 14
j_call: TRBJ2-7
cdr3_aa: CASSLDRASYEQYF
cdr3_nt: TGTGCCAGCAGCTTAGATAGGGCTAGCTACGAGCAGTACTTC

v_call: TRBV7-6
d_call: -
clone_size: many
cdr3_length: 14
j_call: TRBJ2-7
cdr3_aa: CASSYGDISYEQYF
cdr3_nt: TGTGCCAGCAGCTATGGGGACATTTCCTACGAGCAGTACTTC

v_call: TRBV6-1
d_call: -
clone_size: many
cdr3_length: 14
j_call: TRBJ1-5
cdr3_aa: CASSDGQYNQPQHF
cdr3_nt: TGTGCCAGCAGTGACGGACAGTACAATCAGCCCCAGCATTTT

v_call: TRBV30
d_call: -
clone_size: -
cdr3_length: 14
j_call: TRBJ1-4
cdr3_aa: CAQQGPGGNEKLFF
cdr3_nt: TGTGCCCAACAGGGTCCGGGAGGGAATGAAAAACTGTTTTTT

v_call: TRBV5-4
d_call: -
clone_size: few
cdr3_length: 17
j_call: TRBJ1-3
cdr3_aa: CASSLGGRYNSGNTIYF
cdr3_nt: TGTGCCAGCAGCTTGGGGGGCCGGTATAACTCTGGAAACACCATATATTTT

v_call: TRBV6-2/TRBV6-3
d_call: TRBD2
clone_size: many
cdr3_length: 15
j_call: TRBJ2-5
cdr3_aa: CASSPGLAGAETQYF
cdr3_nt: TGTGCCAGCAGCCCAGGACTAGCGGGAGCGGAGACCCAGTACTTC

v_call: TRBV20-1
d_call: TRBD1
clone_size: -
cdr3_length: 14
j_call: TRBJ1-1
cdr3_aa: CSARPTGWNTEAFF
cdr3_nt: TGCAGTGCTCGCCCGACAGGGTGGAACACTGAAGCTTTCTTT

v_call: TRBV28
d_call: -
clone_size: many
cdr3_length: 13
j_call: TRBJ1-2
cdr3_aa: CASSLAPPRGYTF
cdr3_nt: TGTGCCAGCAGTTTAGCCCCCCCCCGAGGCTACACCTTC

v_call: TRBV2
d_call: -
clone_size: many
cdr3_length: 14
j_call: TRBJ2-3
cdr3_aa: CASTPGTDTDTQYF
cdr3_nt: TGTGCCAGCACTCCCGGGACGGACACAGATACGCAGTATTTT

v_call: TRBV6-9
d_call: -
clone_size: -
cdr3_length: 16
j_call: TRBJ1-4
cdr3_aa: CASSYHGGGASEKLFF
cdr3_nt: TGTGCCAGCAGTTACCACGGGGGTGGGGCGTCTGAAAAACTGTTTTTT

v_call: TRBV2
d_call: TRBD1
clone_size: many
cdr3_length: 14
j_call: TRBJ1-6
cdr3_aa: CASSERDRGSPLHF
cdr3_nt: TGTGCCAGCAGTGAGCGGGACAGGGGGTCACCCCTCCACTTT

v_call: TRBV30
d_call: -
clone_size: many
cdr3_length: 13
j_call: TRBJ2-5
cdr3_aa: CAWNPGLAETQYF
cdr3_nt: TGTGCCTGGAACCCGGGACTCGCAGAGACCCAGTACTTC

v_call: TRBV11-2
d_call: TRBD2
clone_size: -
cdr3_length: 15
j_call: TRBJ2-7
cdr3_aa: CASSLGTSGRDEQYF
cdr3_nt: TGTGCCAGCAGCTTAGGGACTAGCGGGAGGGACGAGCAGTACTTC

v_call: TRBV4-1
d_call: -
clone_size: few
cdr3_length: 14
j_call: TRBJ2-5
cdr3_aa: CASSQDRGGETQYF
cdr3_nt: TGCGCCAGCAGCCAAGATAGAGGAGGAGAGACCCAGTACTTC

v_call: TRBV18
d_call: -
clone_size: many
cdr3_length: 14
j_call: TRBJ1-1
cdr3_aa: CASSVQQLDTEAFF
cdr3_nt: TGTGCCAGCTCTGTTCAACAGTTGGACACTGAAGCTTTCTTT

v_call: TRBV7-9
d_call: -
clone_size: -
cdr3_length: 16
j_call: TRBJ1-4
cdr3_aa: CASSLARGRAHEKLFF
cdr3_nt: TGTGCCAGCAGCTTAGCGCGGGGCAGGGCCCATGAAAAACTGTTTTTT

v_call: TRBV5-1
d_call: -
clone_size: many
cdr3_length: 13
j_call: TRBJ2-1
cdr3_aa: CASSVPGAVEQFF
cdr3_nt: TGCGCCAGCAGCGTGCCGGGGGCGGTTGAGCAGTTCTTC

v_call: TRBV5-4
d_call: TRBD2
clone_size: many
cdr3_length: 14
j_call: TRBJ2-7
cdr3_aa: CASSLGGSGYEQYF
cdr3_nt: TGTGCCAGCAGCTTGGGCGGGAGTGGCTACGAGCAGTACTTC

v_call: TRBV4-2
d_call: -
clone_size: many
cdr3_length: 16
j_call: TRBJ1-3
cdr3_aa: CASSRPGARGGNTIYF
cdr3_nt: TGTGCCAGCAGCCGACCCGGGGCGCGAGGTGGAAACACCATATATTTT

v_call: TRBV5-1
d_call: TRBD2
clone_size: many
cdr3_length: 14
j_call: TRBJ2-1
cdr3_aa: CASSLSGRGNEQFF
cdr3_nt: TGCGCCAGCAGCTTGAGCGGGAGAGGCAATGAGCAGTTCTTC

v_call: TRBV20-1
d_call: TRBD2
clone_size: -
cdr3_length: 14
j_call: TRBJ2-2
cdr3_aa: CSARELAGVGELFF
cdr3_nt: TGCAGTGCTAGAGAGCTAGCGGGAGTCGGGGAGCTGTTTTTT

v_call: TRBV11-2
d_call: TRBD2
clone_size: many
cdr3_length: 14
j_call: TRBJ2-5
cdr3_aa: CASNIAGGRETQYF
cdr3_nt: TGTGCCAGCAACATAGCGGGAGGGCGGGAGACCCAGTACTTC

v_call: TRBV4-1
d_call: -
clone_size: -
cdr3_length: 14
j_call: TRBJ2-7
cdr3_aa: CASSWGAGRDEQYF
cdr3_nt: TGCGCCAGCAGCTGGGGGGCAGGGAGGGACGAGCAGTACTTC